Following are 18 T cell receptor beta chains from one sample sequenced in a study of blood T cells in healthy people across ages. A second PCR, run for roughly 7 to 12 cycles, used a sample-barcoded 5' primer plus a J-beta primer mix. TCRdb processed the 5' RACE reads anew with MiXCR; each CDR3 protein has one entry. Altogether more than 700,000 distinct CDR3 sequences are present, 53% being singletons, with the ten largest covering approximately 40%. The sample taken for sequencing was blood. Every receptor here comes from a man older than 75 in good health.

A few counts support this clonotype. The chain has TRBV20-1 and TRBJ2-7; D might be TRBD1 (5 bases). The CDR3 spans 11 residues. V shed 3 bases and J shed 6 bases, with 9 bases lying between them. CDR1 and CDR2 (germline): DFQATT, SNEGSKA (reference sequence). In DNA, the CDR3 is TGCAGTGCTAGTTGGGGCGGCGAGCAGTACTTC. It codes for CSASWGGEQYF.

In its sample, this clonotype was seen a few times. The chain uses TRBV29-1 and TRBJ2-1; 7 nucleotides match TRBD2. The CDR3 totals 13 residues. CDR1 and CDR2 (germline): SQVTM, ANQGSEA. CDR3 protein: CSAGRAGQNEQFF. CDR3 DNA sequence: TGCAGTGCTGGGAGGGCCGGTCAGAATGAGCAGTTCTTC.

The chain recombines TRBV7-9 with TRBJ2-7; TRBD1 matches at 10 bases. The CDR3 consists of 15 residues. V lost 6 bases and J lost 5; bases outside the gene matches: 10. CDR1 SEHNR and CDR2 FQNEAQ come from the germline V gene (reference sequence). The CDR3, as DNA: TGTGCCAGCAGGCCTCTGACAGGGGGCATTAACGAGCAGTACTTC. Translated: CASRPLTGGINEQYF.

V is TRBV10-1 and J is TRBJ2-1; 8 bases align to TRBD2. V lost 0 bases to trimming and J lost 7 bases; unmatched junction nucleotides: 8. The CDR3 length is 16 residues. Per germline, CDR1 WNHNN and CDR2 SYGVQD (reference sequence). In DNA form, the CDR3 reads TGCGCCAGCAGTGAGTCGCTTGCGGGAGGTTCTAATGAGCAGTTCTTC. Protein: CASSESLAGGSNEQFF.

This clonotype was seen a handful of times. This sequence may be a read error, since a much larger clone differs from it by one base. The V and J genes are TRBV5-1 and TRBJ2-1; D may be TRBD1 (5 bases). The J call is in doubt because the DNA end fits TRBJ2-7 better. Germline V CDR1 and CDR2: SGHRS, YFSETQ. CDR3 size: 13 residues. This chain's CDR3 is CASSWGSYNEQYF. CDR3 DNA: TGCGCCAGCAGCTGGGGCTCCTACAATGAGCAGTACTTC.

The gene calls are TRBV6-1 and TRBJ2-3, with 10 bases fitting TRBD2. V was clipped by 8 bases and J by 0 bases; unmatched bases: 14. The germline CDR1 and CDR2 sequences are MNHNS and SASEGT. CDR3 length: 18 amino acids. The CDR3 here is CASPPLASGSMSTDTQYF. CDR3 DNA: TGTGCCAGCCCCCCCCTGGCTAGCGGGAGCATGAGCACAGATACGCAGTATTTT.

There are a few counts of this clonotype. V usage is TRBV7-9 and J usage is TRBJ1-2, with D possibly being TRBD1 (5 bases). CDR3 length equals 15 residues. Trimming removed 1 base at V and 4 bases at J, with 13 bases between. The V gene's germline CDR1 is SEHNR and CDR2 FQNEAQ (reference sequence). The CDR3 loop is CASSLVRGPVYGYTF. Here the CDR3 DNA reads TGTGCCAGCAGCTTAGTTCGGGGACCAGTCTATGGCTACACCTTC.

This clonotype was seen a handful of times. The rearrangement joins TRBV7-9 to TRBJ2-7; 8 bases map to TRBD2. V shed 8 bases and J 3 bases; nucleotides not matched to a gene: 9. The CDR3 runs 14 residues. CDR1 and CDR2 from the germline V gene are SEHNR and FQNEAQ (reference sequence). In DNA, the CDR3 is TGTGCCAGCCGACCCGGGACTAGGGACTACGAGCAGTACTTC. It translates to CASRPGTRDYEQYF. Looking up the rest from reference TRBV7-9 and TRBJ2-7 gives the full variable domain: DTGVSQNPRHKITKRGQNVTFRCDPISEHNRLYWYRQTLGQGPEFLTYFQNEAQLEKSRLLSDRFSAERPKGSFSTLEIQRTEQGDSAMYLCASRPGTRDYEQYFGPGTRLTVT.

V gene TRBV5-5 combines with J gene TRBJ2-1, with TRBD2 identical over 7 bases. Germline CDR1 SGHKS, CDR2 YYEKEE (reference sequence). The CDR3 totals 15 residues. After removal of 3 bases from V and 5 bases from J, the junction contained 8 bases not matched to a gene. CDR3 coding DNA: TGTGCCAGCAGCTCGAGACGAGCGGGGCACAATGAGCAGTTCTTC. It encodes CASSSRRAGHNEQFF.

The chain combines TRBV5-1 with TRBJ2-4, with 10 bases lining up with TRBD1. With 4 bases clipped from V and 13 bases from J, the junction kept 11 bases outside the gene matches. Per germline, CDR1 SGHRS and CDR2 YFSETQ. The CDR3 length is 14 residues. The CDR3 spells CASSLGQGSREQYF. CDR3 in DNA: TGCGCCAGCAGCCTGGGACAGGGGTCTAGAGAGCAGTACTTC.

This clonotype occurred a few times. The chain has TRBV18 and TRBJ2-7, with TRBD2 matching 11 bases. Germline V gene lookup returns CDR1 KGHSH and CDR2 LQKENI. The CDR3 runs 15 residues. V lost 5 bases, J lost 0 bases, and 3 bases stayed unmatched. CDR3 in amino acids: CASSATSGGSYEQYF. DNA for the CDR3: TGTGCCAGCTCAGCCACTAGCGGGGGCTCCTACGAGCAGTACTTC.

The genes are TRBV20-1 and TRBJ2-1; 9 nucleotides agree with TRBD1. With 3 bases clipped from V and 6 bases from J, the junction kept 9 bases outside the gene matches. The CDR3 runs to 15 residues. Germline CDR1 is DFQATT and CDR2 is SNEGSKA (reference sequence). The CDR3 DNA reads TGCAGTGCTAGTGAAGCGACAGGGGGAGGCAATGAGCAGTTCTTC. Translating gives CSASEATGGGNEQFF.

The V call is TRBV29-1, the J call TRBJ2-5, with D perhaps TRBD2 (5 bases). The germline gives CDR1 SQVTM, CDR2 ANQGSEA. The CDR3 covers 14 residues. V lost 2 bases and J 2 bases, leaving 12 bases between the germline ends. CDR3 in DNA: TGCAGCGTTGAAACGGGGTACAGACAAGAGACCCAGTACTTC. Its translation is CSVETGYRQETQYF. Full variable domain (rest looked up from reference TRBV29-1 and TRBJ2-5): SAVISQKPSRDICQRGTSLTIQCQVDSQVTMMFWYRQQPGQSLTLIATANQGSEATYESGFVIDKFPISRPNLTFSTLTVSNMSPEDSSIYLCSVETGYRQETQYFGPGTRLLVL.

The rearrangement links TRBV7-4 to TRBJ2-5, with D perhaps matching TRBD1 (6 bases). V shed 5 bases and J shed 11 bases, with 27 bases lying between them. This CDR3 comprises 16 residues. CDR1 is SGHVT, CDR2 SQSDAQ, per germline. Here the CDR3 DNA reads TGTGCCAGCAGCGTTTTACAGGGTGGGTTAGGCAATGAGCAGTACTTC. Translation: CASSVLQGGLGNEQYF.

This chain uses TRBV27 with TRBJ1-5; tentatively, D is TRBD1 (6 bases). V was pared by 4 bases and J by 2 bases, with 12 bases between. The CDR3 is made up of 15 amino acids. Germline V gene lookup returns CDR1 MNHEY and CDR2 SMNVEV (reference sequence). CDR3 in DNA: TGTGCCAGCAGTTCTGGGGGCGCCGGCAATCAGCCCCAGCATTTT. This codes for CASSSGGAGNQPQHF.

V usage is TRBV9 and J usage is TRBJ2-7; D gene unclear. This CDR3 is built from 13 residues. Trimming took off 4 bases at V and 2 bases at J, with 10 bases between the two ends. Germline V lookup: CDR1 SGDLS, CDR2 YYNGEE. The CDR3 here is CASSPDLTYEQYF. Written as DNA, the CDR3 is TGTGCCAGCAGCCCAGACTTAACCTACGAGCAGTACTTC.

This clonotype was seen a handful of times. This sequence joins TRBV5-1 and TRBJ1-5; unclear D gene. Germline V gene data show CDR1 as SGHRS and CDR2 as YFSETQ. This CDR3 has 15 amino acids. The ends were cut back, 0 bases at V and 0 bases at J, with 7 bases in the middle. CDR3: CASSLAGNSNQPQHF. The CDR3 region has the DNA TGCGCCAGCAGCTTGGCCGGGAATAGCAATCAGCCCCAGCATTTT.

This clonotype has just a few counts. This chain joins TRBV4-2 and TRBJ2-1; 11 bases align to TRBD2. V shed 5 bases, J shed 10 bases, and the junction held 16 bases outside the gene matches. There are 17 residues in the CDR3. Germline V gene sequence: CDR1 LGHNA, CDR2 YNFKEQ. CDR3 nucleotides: TGTGCCAGCAGCACACGACACGGGACTAGCGGACCAACCGAGCAGTTCTTC. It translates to CASSTRHGTSGPTEQFF.